This T cell receptor beta chain was sequenced for a study of a mutant IDH1 vaccine in newly diagnosed glioma (dated by TCRdb to the early 2020s). Notes on the research overall: The approximately 32 treated patients were around 60% male and about 40% female, with a mean age of approximately 40 years. Before enrollment, most patients had been given radiochemotherapy with temozolomide as standard therapy, while the rest had received either radiotherapy alone or temozolomide alone. For exploratory analyses, longitudinal TCRB deep sequencing was carried out in roughly 23 treated patients wherever samples were available. Peripheral blood was collected at six visits: V03 (baseline), V05, V07, V10, V12 and V13. The study at large found these results: Availability determined which PBMC samples were chosen for TCRB deep sequencing. Across multiple MHC alleles, vaccine-induced immune responses were seen in approximately 93% of patients. No apparent relationship was observed between pseudoprogression and alterations in the top peripheral T cell clonotypes detected by TCRB sequencing. It was noted by the authors that analyses of patient blood samples could not be reproduced owing to sample limitations.

For this clone: No cognate antigen has been identified for it. Per-nucleotide qualities are absent, and no much larger clonotype sits a single base away.

Library generation was performed with the immunoSEQ multiplex PCR assay. Rearranged TCR beta chain sequences were amplified using the hsTCRB Kit according to the manufacturer's protocol. An Illumina MiSeq was used to sequence the TCRB libraries. The authors' pipeline ran thus. The kit vendor's proprietary platform handled demultiplexing, trimming and gene mapping. This immuneACCESS table, as held by TCRdb, lists in-frame sequences with V and J called but not all clones. Of the missing ones, under half trace to an unresolved V gene in checked studies; the others have no known cause. The DNA gave D and trimming, while V, J and clone size come from that table. Counted in this sample were over 30,000 clones; over 60% of them appeared once. Roughly 9% of the sample is in the top ten clones. Relative to germline, V is 9 bases shorter and J is 3 bases shorter, with 18 bases between their ends. Including the terminal cysteine and phenylalanine, the CDR3 comprises 14 residues. CDR3 DNA is the only sequence kept; it has 42 bases, read in frame from the first base. The germline V gene supplies CDR1 MNHNS and CDR2 SASEGT.

Read against the paper, the sample's time point label means: baseline, week 1 (first vaccination visit). The sample's treatment or condition label, in plain terms: pre-vaccination baseline after standard-of-care therapy. The donors had newly diagnosed IDH1-mutant astrocytomas of WHO grade 3 or 4 that showed loss of nuclear ATRX. The samples were drawn from NOA16, a multicentre, single-arm, open-label phase I trial in Germany that tested a mutant IDH1 peptide vaccine in humans for the first time. For immunogenicity testing, the blood drawn at visit V03 was used as the baseline sample. Genomic DNA for TCRB sequencing was extracted from EDTA blood using the DNeasy Blood and Tissue Kit.

This chain is built from TRBV6-1 and TRBJ2-7; the D region is possibly TRBD1 or TRBD2, each matching across 5 bases. This TCR was recovered from a man aged 50-60 years with glioma. Some clones in this sample may be carry-over from other donors' samples. Here the sequenced sample was peripheral blood mononuclear cells (PBMCs), taken from a glioma patient treated with radiotherapy, temozolomide or both. The CDR3: CASSVERGDYEQYF. The DNA sequence follows: TGTGCCAGTTCGGTGGAGAGGGGCGACTACGAGCAGTACTTC.